This is a list of T cell receptor beta chains from one sample in a study of graft-versus-host responses after intestinal transplantation. This table comes from immunoSEQ multiplex PCR, and its TCRdb copy is limited to in-frame clones, with some not included. Among over 15,000 clones listed, about 90% were seen once. The sample in question was PBMCs, obtained approximately 110 days after intestinal transplant. The receptors come from a human patient who received an intestinal transplant, so some T cells may come from the graft donor. Both conserved end residues are part of each CDR3. The D gene is left open where the match is weak. Where a row states a size, it is once, few, many or the class of an expanded clone; other rows omit it.

TRBJ2-1	17	-	TRBD2	TRBV11-2	CASSLAPGLAIYNEQFF	TGTGCCAGCAGCTTAGCTCCGGGACTAGCGATCTACAATGAGCAGTTCTTC
TRBJ1-3	15	-	-	TRBV7-2	CASSLAPASGNTIYF	TGTGCCAGCAGCTTAGCTCCAGCTTCTGGAAACACCATATATTTT
TRBJ1-1	14	-	TRBD1	TRBV10-3	CAISGTGMNTEAFF	TGTGCCATCAGTGGGACAGGGATGAACACTGAAGCTTTCTTT
TRBJ1-3	13	-	TRBD1	TRBV5-1	CASSDRGGNTIYF	TGCGCCAGCAGCGACAGGGGTGGAAACACCATATATTTT
TRBJ1-1	16	-	TRBD1	TRBV5-1	CASSLEVGQPNTEAFF	TGCGCCAGCAGCTTGGAGGTGGGACAGCCGAACACTGAAGCTTTCTTT
TRBJ1-1	12	-	-	TRBV14	CASSQDLTEAFF	TGTGCCAGCAGCCAAGATTTGACTGAAGCTTTCTTT
TRBJ2-7	14	-	-	TRBV13	CASSSDGKTYEQYF	TGTGCCAGCAGCTCCGACGGCAAAACCTACGAGCAGTACTTC
TRBJ2-7	13	-	-	TRBV29-1	CSVNDGSSYEQYF	TGCAGCGTTAATGACGGGAGCTCCTACGAGCAGTACTTC
TRBJ2-5	15	few	TRBD1	TRBV6-4	CASSEGAGGQETQYF	TGTGCCAGCAGTGAAGGGGCAGGGGGCCAAGAGACCCAGTACTTC
TRBJ2-1	15	-	TRBD2	TRBV5-1	CASGKDSGRNNEQFF	TGCGCCAGTGGTAAAGATAGCGGGAGGAACAATGAGCAGTTCTTC
TRBJ2-1	14	-	-	TRBV7-3	CASSPNGRSNEQFF	TGTGCCAGCAGCCCAAATGGTAGAAGCAATGAGCAGTTCTTC
TRBJ2-3	15	-	-	TRBV9	CASSNGGASTDTQYF	TGTGCCAGCAGCAACGGCGGGGCGAGCACAGATACGCAGTATTTT
TRBJ1-2	14	-	TRBD1	TRBV25-1	CASNSGTGGYGYTF	TGTGCCAGCAATTCCGGGACAGGGGGCTATGGCTACACCTTC
TRBJ1-2	11	-	TRBD1	TRBV29-1	CSARTGGGYTF	TGCAGCGCCCGGACAGGGGGTGGCTACACCTTC
TRBJ2-1	18	once	TRBD2	TRBV7-3	CASSLTDLAGISYNEQFF	TGTGCCAGCAGCTTAACTGATTTAGCGGGGATCTCCTACAATGAGCAGTTCTTC
TRBJ2-7	13	-	-	TRBV5-5	CASSSSRRAEQYF	TGTGCCAGCAGCTCCTCCCGGAGGGCCGAGCAGTACTTC
TRBJ2-2	18	-	TRBD1	TRBV5-1	CASSFVIQGQADTGELFF	TGCGCCAGCAGCTTTGTTATCCAAGGACAGGCTGACACCGGGGAGCTGTTTTTT
TRBJ2-7	12	-	-	TRBV7-9	CASSLGAYEQYF	TGTGCCAGCAGCTTAGGTGCCTACGAGCAGTACTTC
TRBJ1-5	21	-	TRBD1	TRBV6-9	CASSPGQGDGQSIISNRPRHF	TGTGCCAGCAGCCCAGGACAGGGGGATGGGCAATCAATCATTAGCAATCGGCCCCGGCATTTT
TRBJ2-1	16	few	-	TRBV10-3	CAISEGGTPTYNEQFF	TGTGCCATCAGTGAGGGGGGGACTCCAACGTACAATGAGCAGTTCTTC
TRBJ2-1	12	-	-	TRBV23-1	CASSRPPLYQFF	TGCGCCAGCAGTCGCCCCCCCCTATATCAGTTCTTC
TRBJ2-3	15	-	-	TRBV9	CASSVEPDSTDTQYF	TGTGCCAGCAGCGTAGAACCCGATAGCACAGATACGCAGTATTTT
TRBJ2-7	17	few	TRBD1	TRBV7-2	CASSSDNRGRQTYEQYF	TGTGCCAGCAGCTCCGACAACAGGGGGCGTCAGACCTACGAGCAGTACTTC
TRBJ2-7	16	-	-	TRBV5-1	CASSLVSAGSSYEQYF	TGCGCCAGCAGCTTGGTTTCGGCAGGGAGCTCCTACGAGCAGTACTTC
TRBJ1-5	15	-	TRBD1	TRBV4-3	CASSHLQGERQPQHF	TGCGCCAGCAGCCATCTCCAGGGGGAACGTCAGCCCCAGCATTTT
TRBJ2-1	16	few	TRBD2	TRBV6-6	CASRTLAANSYNEQFF	TGTGCCAGCAGAACTCTAGCGGCTAATTCCTACAATGAGCAGTTCTTC
TRBJ1-1	12	-	-	TRBV27	CASKSGNTEAFF	TGTGCCAGCAAGTCTGGGAACACTGAAGCTTTCTTT
TRBJ2-1	15	-	-	TRBV6-5	CASSYLVDPYNEQFF	TGTGCCAGCAGTTACTTAGTAGATCCGTACAATGAGCAGTTCTTC
TRBJ2-7	15	-	TRBD1	TRBV5-6	CASSLMGQGTYEQYF	TGTGCCAGCAGCTTGATGGGACAGGGGACCTACGAGCAGTACTTC
TRBJ2-5	12	once	TRBD2	TRBV9	CASSVSSGTQYF	TGTGCCAGCAGCGTCTCTAGCGGGACCCAGTACTTC
TRBJ2-7	18	-	TRBD2	TRBV28	CASSRPGLAYRSSYEQYF	TGTGCCAGCAGTCGACCGGGACTAGCGTACCGTTCATCTTACGAGCAGTACTTC
TRBJ1-2	19	-	TRBD1	TRBV4-2	CASSQDPGTGGPKGYGYTF	TGTGCCAGCAGCCAGGATCCCGGGACAGGGGGTCCGAAGGGCTATGGCTACACCTTC
TRBJ2-7	15	-	TRBD2	TRBV6-5	CASKRVAGGSFEQYF	TGTGCCAGCAAGAGGGTAGCGGGAGGTTCTTTCGAGCAGTACTTC
TRBJ2-1	15	-	TRBD2	TRBV4-2	CASSQTGTIYNEQFF	TGTGCCAGCAGCCAAACCGGGACTATTTACAATGAGCAGTTCTTC
TRBJ1-2	16	-	TRBD1	TRBV19	CASSAGQGALWYGYTF	TGTGCCAGTAGTGCGGGACAGGGGGCTCTTTGGTATGGCTACACCTTC
TRBJ2-7	14	-	TRBD2	TRBV6-1	CASSVGLAGYEQYF	TGTGCCAGCAGTGTGGGACTAGCGGGCTACGAGCAGTACTTC
TRBJ2-7	15	once	TRBD2	TRBV2	CASSPGLAGSYEQYF	TGTGCCAGCAGTCCTGGACTAGCGGGGTCCTACGAGCAGTACTTC
TRBJ2-7	15	-	TRBD2	TRBV6-5	CASSYSTSGAYEQYF	TGTGCCAGCAGTTACTCGACTAGCGGGGCCTACGAGCAGTACTTC
TRBJ2-1	15	-	TRBD2	TRBV19	CASSPGLAGVNEQFF	TGTGCCAGTAGTCCGGGACTAGCGGGAGTCAATGAGCAGTTCTTC
TRBJ1-2	16	once	TRBD1	TRBV5-1	CASSLLGTGAPDGYTF	TGCGCCAGCAGCTTGTTGGGGACAGGGGCCCCGGATGGCTACACCTTC
TRBJ1-2	16	once	-	TRBV29-1	CSVVLGWGPKDYGYTF	TGCAGCGTTGTTCTTGGGTGGGGACCGAAAGACTATGGCTACACCTTC
TRBJ2-3	15	-	TRBD1	TRBV30	CAWGPTGSSTDTQYF	TGTGCCTGGGGTCCGACAGGGTCTAGCACAGATACGCAGTATTTT
TRBJ1-2	13	-	-	TRBV29-1	CSAREDSVYGYTF	TGCAGCGCCCGAGAGGACAGCGTCTATGGCTACACCTTC
TRBJ1-2	11	-	-	TRBV30	CASFAGVGYTF	TGTGCCTCCTTCGCGGGGGTCGGCTACACCTTC
TRBJ1-2	15	-	TRBD1	TRBV11-2	CASSSNRGRRGGYTF	TGTGCCAGCAGCTCCAACAGGGGGCGCCGGGGTGGCTACACCTTC
TRBJ2-1	16	-	TRBD2	TRBV19	CASSPQGTSGTRDQFF	TGTGCCAGTAGTCCGCAGGGCACTAGCGGGACCCGGGACCAGTTCTTC
TRBJ2-7	14	-	TRBD2	TRBV30	CAWKEREALYEQYF	TGTGCCTGGAAAGAGCGGGAGGCCCTCTACGAGCAGTACTTC
TRBJ2-3	14	once	TRBD1	TRBV30	CAWSVGQGVDTQYF	TGTGCCTGGAGTGTGGGACAGGGGGTAGATACGCAGTATTTT
TRBJ2-7	14	-	TRBD2	TRBV5-6	CASSYGTSGYEQYF	TGTGCCAGCTCCTACGGGACTAGCGGCTACGAGCAGTACTTC
TRBJ2-1	14	-	-	TRBV19	CASSNRGPYNEQFF	TGTGCCAGTAGTAACCGGGGACCCTACAATGAGCAGTTCTTC
TRBJ2-7	14	-	-	TRBV4-1	CASSHLAPSYEQYF	TGCGCCAGCAGCCACTTGGCCCCTTCCTACGAGCAGTACTTC
TRBJ1-5	15	-	TRBD1	TRBV13	CASSATGARGQPQHF	TGTGCCAGCAGCGCCACAGGGGCAAGAGGACAGCCCCAGCATTTT
TRBJ2-7	15	-	-	TRBV5-1	CASTPGVTAEGEQYF	TGCGCCAGCACGCCGGGGGTCACGGCCGAGGGGGAGCAGTACTTC